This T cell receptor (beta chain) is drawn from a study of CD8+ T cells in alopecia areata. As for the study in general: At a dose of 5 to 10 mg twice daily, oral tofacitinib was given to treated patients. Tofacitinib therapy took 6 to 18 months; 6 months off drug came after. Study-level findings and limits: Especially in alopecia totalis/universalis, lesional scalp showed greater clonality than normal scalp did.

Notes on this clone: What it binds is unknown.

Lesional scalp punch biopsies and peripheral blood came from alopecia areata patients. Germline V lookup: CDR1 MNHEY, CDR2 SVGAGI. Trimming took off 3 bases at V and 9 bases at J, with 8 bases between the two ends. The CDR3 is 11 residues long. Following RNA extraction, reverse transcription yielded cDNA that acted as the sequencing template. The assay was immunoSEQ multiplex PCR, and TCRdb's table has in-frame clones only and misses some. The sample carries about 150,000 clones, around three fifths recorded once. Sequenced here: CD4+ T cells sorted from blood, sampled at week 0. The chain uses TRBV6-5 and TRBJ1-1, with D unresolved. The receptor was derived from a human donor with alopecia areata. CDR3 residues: CASSYPPKAFF. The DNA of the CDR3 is TGTGCCAGCAGTTATCCACCGAAAGCTTTCTTT.